Below, one T cell receptor (beta chain) is given with its context. What it binds is unknown. The entry originates in a study of vaccination effects on CD4 cells after COVID-19. Study results and caveats: After vaccination, at late timepoints, clones induced by infection and by vaccine contracted markedly.

Clones were read by immunoSEQ multiplex PCR, and TCRdb kept only the in-frame ones, dropping some. The sample shows approximately 50,000 clones, 76% of them seen only once. V was trimmed by 4 bases and J by 6 bases, leaving 12 bases between them. This CDR3 is built from 12 residues. Germline V gives CDR1 SQVTM, CDR2 ANQGSEA. The culture ran for approximately 10 days, and then CD4+ T cells were isolated. The material was CD4+ T cells from PBMCs cultured without peptide, obtained before COVID-19 vaccination. The sequence was collected from a human donor who had a prior SARS-CoV-2 infection. The V and J genes are TRBV29-1 and TRBJ1-2; D not certain. Here the CDR3 reads CSVVSQFNGYTF. The CDR3 coding sequence is TGCAGCGTTGTAAGTCAGTTTAATGGCTACACCTTC.